This TCR beta chain appears in the sequencing data of a study of GPR56 and killer-like receptors on CD4 memory cells (dated by TCRdb to about 2019). Regarding the complete study: The study proposed that the stepwise gain of KLRB1, KLRG1, GPR56 and finally KLRF1 marks human CD4+ memory T-cell differentiation and cytokine production potential. The healthy blood donors were described in the study as age-matched to the liver disease patients, whose median age was around 70 years.

The paper's findings and limits, for the study overall: Clonal frequency started low in the marker-negative population and rose progressively along the proposed pathway, while TCRbeta diversity decreased accordingly. TCR repertoire overlap was especially strong between late populations 4 and 5, and population 3 also partly overlapped. Rather than full repertoires, only the 100 most expanded clones per population were included in the diversity and similarity analyses. Clones dominating late populations 4 and 5 were also found in early populations 1 and 2, which the authors took as evidence for linear differentiation.

To note about this clonotype: Its specific antigen is unknown.

Instrument on record: Illumina HiSeq 2500. Sequencing libraries were built by amplifying the recombined TCRbeta locus with a previously published PCR protocol. Processing in the source paper ran as follows. Reads whose average quality score was below 30 were removed, and the reads that remained were processed with IMSEQ. Each clonotype was defined by Vbeta gene, Jbeta gene and CDR3 amino acid sequence. The Morisita-Horn index, computed on the top 100 expanded clones, was used to quantify repertoire overlap between populations. Renyi diversity profiles calculated on the top 100 expanded clones were used to evaluate clonal diversity. TCRdb reprocessed the public reads and reports one entry per CDR3 protein sequence, without DNA. The V and J calls were not made by the authors but by TCRdb's processing. The sample's records list around 2,500 distinct CDR3 sequences. 4% of the sample is taken by the ten largest.

Five KLR/GPR56-defined CD4+ populations were enriched by fluorescence-activated cell sorting before TCRbeta sequencing. To test a linear memory differentiation pathway, TCRbeta repertoires were sequenced from five CD4+ T-cell subsets defined by expression of KLRB1, KLRG1, GPR56 and KLRF1. TCR-sequenced cells came from peripheral blood of healthy control individuals, reported as five donors in the TCRbeta analysis figure. The researchers collected heparinized peripheral blood and processed every sample within one hour of retrieval. Blood was diluted 1:2 in PBS, and peripheral blood mononuclear cells were then isolated from the diluted blood at room temperature by Biocoll density gradient centrifugation. CD4+ T cells were enriched from freshly isolated PBMCs by magnetic sorting with anti-CD4 MicroBeads before flow sorting. A BD FACSAria II was used to sort CD4+ T cells, enriched from the PBMCs of healthy donors, according to marker expression. Surface staining used anti-KLRB1 clone 191B8, anti-KLRF1 clone 4A4.D10 and anti-KLRG1 clone REA261 antibodies from Miltenyi Biotec.

The CDR3 spans 15 residues, from the cysteine through the phenylalanine. The DNA is not on file. In the germline V gene, CDR1 corresponds to SGHDT and CDR2 to YYEEEE. Recombination joined TRBV5-6 with TRBJ1-6; checking the TCRdb D call of TRBD1 is not possible without DNA. The sample consisted of memory CD4+ T cells from blood. The source of this sequence is a human donor in good health. CDR3 protein: CASPGGSSYNSPLHF.